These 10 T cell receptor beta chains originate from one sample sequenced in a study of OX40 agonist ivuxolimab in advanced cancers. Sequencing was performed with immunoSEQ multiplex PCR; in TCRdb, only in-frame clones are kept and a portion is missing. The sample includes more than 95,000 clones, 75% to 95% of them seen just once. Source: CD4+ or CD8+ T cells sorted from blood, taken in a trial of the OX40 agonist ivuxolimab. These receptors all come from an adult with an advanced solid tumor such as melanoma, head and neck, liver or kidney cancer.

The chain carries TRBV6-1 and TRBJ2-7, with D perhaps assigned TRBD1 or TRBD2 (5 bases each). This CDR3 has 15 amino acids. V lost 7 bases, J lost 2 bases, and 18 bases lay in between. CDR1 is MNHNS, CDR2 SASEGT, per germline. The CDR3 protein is CASTKQVLGTYEQYF. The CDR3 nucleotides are TGTGCCAGCACCAAACAGGTACTAGGCACCTACGAGCAGTACTTC.

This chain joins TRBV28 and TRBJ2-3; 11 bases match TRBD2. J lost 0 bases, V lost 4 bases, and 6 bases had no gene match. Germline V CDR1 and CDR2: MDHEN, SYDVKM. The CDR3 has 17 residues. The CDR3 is CASSSTGLAASTDTQYF. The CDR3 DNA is TGTGCCAGCAGTTCTACGGGACTAGCGGCTAGCACAGATACGCAGTATTTT.

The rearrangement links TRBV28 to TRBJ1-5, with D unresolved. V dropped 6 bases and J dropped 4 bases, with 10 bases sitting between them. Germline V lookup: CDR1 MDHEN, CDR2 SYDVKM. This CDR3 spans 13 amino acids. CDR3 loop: CASRGMFNQPQHF. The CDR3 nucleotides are TGTGCCAGCAGAGGCATGTTTAATCAGCCCCAGCATTTT.

CDR3 DNA: TGTGCCAGCAGTGAAGAACAGGGGCCCTCCTACGAGCAGTACTTC. Translating it yields CASSEEQGPSYEQYF. The V gene is TRBV2, the J gene TRBJ2-7; TRBD1 matches at 7 bases. This CDR3 has 15 residues. Germline V gene sequence: CDR1 SNHLY, CDR2 FYNNEI. Trimming cost V 1 base and J 0 bases; bases outside gene matches: 3.

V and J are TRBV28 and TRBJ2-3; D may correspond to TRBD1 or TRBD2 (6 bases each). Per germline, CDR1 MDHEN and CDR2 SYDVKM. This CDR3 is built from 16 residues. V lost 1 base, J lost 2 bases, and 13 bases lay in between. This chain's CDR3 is CASSLSWGALTDTQYF. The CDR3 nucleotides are TGTGCCAGCAGTTTATCGTGGGGGGCTCTCACAGATACGCAGTATTTT.

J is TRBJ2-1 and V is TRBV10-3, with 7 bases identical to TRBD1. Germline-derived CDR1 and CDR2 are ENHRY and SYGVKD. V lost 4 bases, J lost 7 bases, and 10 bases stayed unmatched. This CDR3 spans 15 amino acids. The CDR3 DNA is TGTGCCATCAGTGGGGAAGGGGGCGCAAGTAATGAGCAGTTCTTC. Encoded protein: CAISGEGGASNEQFF.

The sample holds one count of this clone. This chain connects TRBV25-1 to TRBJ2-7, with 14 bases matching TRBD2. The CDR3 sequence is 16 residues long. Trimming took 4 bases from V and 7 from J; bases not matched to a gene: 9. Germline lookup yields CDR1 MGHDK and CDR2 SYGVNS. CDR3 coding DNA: TGTGCCAGCAGTGGTCAACCGGGACTAGCGGGAGTTGAGCAGTACTTC. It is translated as CASSGQPGLAGVEQYF.

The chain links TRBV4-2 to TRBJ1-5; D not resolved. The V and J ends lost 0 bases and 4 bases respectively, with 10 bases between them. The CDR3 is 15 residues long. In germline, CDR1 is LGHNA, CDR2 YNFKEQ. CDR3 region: CASSQDLGTNQPQHF. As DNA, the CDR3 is TGTGCCAGCAGCCAAGATCTAGGAACTAATCAGCCCCAGCATTTT.

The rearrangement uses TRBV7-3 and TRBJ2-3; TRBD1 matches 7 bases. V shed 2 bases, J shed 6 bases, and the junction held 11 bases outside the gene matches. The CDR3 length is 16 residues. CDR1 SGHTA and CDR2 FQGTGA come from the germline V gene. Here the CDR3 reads CASSLLPTGVRDTQYF. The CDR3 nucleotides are TGTGCCAGCAGCTTATTACCTACAGGGGTTCGGGATACGCAGTATTTT.

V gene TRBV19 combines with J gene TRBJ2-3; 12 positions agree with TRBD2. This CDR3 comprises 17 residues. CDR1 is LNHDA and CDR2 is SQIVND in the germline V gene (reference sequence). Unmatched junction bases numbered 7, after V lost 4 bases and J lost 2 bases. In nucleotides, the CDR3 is TGTGCCAGTAGTACCTTGACTAGCGGGAGATTCACAGATACGCAGTATTTT. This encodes CASSTLTSGRFTDTQYF.